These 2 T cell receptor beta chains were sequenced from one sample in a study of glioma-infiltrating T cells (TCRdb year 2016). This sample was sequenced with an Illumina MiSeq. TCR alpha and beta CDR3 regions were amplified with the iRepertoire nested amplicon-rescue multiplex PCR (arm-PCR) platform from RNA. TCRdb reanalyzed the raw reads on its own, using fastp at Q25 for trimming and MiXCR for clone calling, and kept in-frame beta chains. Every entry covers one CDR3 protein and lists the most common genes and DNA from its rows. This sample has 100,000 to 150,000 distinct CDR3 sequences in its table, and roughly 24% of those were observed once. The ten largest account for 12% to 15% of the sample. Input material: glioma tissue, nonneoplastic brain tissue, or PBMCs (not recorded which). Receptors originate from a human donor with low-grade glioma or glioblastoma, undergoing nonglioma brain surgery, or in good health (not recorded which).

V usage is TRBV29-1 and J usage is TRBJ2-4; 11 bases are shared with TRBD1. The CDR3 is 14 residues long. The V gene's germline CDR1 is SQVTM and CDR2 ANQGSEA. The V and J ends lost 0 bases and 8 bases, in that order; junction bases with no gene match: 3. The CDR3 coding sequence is TGCAGCGTTGAAGATGGACAGGGGGCTTACATTCAGTACTTC. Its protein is CSVEDGQGAYIQYF.

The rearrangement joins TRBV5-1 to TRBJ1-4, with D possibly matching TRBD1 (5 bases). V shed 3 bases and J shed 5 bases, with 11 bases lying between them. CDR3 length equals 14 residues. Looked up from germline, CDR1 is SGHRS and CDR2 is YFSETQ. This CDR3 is CASSSDGGNEKLFF. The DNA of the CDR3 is TGCGCCAGCAGCTCGGACGGGGGGAATGAAAAACTGTTTTTT.